This entry lists 9 T cell receptor beta chains sequenced from one sample in a study of CD8 T cells in ankylosing spondylitis. A single record per CDR3 protein comes from TCRdb applying MiXCR to the 5' RACE reads. Here the sample spans around 300,000 distinct CDR3 sequences, roughly 15% being singletons. Sequenced sample: blood, either unsorted or a sorted T cell fraction (not recorded which). These receptors all stem from a male donor with ankylosing spondylitis or in good health (not recorded which).

The rearrangement joins TRBV6-1 to TRBJ2-1, with D possibly being TRBD2 (6 bases). Deletions cut 7 bases from V and 7 bases from J, with 17 bases between. The CDR3 runs 14 residues. The germline V gene has CDR1 MNHNS and CDR2 SASEGT. The CDR3 region is CASTGRGKGNEQFF. The CDR3 DNA follows: TGTGCCAGCACCGGGCGGGGAAAAGGGAATGAGCAGTTCTTC.

This chain joins TRBV12-3 or TRBV12-4 and TRBJ2-2; D is perhaps TRBD2 (6 bases). The V end lost 0 bases, the J end lost 3 bases, and 11 bases lay between the germline ends. This CDR3 is 16 amino acids long. CDR3 coding DNA: TGTGCCAGCAGTTTAGCGGGAGGCACGGACACCGGGGAGCTGTTTTTT. This translates into CASSLAGGTDTGELFF.

The chain employs TRBV6-1 and TRBJ2-7; maybe TRBD1 (5 bases). Germline V gene data show CDR1 as MNHNS and CDR2 as SASEGT. The CDR3 totals 14 residues. V lost 8 bases to trimming and J lost 1 base, with 15 bases between them. CDR3 sequence (DNA): TGTGCCAGCGGCCCCAGTGGGGCATCCTACGAGCAGTACTTC. This gives the protein CASGPSGASYEQYF.

This clonotype has a handful of counts. The rearrangement joins TRBV29-1 to TRBJ2-5; weak D call: TRBD1 (6 bases). V gave up 5 bases and J gave up 0 bases, with 13 bases separating them. Germline-derived CDR1 and CDR2 are SQVTM and ANQGSEA. The CDR3 has 14 residues. CDR3 coding DNA: TGCAGCGTTAGGGGACACCTGTACCAAGAGACCCAGTACTTC. Its protein is CSVRGHLYQETQYF.

The chain carries TRBV19 and TRBJ1-5; possible D gene TRBD1, 5 bases. This CDR3 contains 14 residues. Per the germline V gene, CDR1 is LNHDA and CDR2 is SQIVND (reference sequence). The V and J ends lost 6 bases and 5 bases respectively, with 14 bases between them. CDR3 loop: CASRVDRGDQPQHF. Written as DNA, the CDR3 is TGTGCCAGTAGGGTGGATAGGGGCGATCAGCCCCAGCATTTT.

J is TRBJ2-3 and V is TRBV19, with TRBD2 matching 8 bases. Germline values: CDR1 LNHDA, CDR2 SQIVND (reference sequence). CDR3 length: 15 residues. V lost 2 bases to trimming and J lost 4 bases; unmatched junction nucleotides: 5. This CDR3 is CASSILAGGADTQYF. CDR3 nucleotides: TGTGCCAGTAGTATACTGGCGGGAGGAGCAGATACGCAGTATTTT.

The gene calls are TRBV7-9 and TRBJ2-7; 9 positions agree with TRBD1. Germline trimming cut 2 bases from V and 7 bases from J; bases unmatched to any gene: 6. Germline values: CDR1 SEHNR, CDR2 FQNEAQ (reference sequence). CDR3 length equals 14 residues. The CDR3 is CASSLRDRAREQYF. CDR3 bases: TGTGCCAGCAGCTTACGGGACAGGGCTCGGGAGCAGTACTTC.

Only a few counts were recorded for this clonotype. This chain links TRBV20-1 with TRBJ1-1; 7 bases match TRBD1. The germline CDR1 and CDR2 sequences are DFQATT and SNEGSKA (reference sequence). The CDR3 consists of 15 residues. V gave up 5 bases and J gave up 1 base; unmatched junction bases: 10. The CDR3 DNA reads as TGCAGTGCTGAATCCCCAGGGGGGACGAACACTGAAGCTTTCTTT. Protein: CSAESPGGTNTEAFF.

This clonotype was seen a few times. V is TRBV25-1 and J is TRBJ1-4; 7 nucleotides line up with TRBD1. This CDR3 spans 15 amino acids. Germline-derived CDR1 and CDR2 are MGHDK and SYGVNS. Trimming at V came to 5 bases and at J to 0 bases, leaving 3 bases not matched to a gene. The CDR3 reads CASSRQGPTNEKLFF. The CDR3 DNA sequence: TGTGCCAGCAGTAGACAGGGCCCAACTAATGAAAAACTGTTTTTT.